These T cell receptor beta chains were read from a single sample in a study of glioma-infiltrating T cells after dendritic cell vaccination. This table comes from immunoSEQ multiplex PCR, and its TCRdb copy is limited to in-frame clones, with some not included. The table shows 40,000 or so clones, with about 80% occurring only once. The sample in question was blood, obtained before dendritic cell vaccination. The receptors here all came from a human donor with glioblastoma. Both conserved end residues are trimmed from each CDR3.

TRBJ2-2 | 15 | TRBV7-3 | ASSATSGGANTGELF
TRBJ2-7 | 19 | TRBV28 | ASSFSLAPGLAGDSHYEQY
TRBJ1-2 | 14 | TRBV4-3 | ASSHWAGVPPYGYT
TRBJ2-3 | 13 | TRBV4-1 | ASSQDGGGTDTQY
TRBJ2-2 | 14 | TRBV9 | ASSEGVAGHTGELF
TRBJ2-7 | 14 | TRBV6-6 | ASSNAGTSGVNEQY
TRBJ2-5 | 13 | TRBV18 | ASSPPDRVGETQY
TRBJ1-2 | 12 | TRBV6-5 | ASSQQSEIYGYT
TRBJ1-6 | 15 | TRBV10-3 | AISMDSQSSYNSPLH
TRBJ1-1 | 10 | TRBV19 | ASNSLTGGAF
TRBJ2-1 | 12 | TRBV7-9 | ASSSTGGADEQF
TRBJ1-3 | 14 | TRBV9 | ASSVTGVNTGNTIY
TRBJ1-1 | 14 | TRBV19 | ASSIFWPGENTEAF
TRBJ2-3 | 14 | TRBV6-6 | ASSYSTSGGAATQY
TRBJ2-7 | 12 | TRBV7-9 | ASSSDRGTYEQY
TRBJ2-3 | 11 | TRBV5-1 | ATRPRSTDTQY
TRBJ2-1 | 12 | TRBV6-6 | ASSYGQAGNEQF
TRBJ2-1 | 13 | TRBV5-1 | ASSLTGDNYNEQF
. | 14 | TRBV11-2 | ASSSRGTGTSYEQY
TRBJ1-1 | 13 | TRBV7-2 | ASSLGTDHNTEAF
TRBJ1-2 | 12 | TRBV7-9 | ASSLEGRGYGYT
TRBJ2-3 | 15 | TRBV10-1 | ASSAIAGHGAGDTQY
TRBJ2-3 | 12 | TRBV5-1 | ASSGDYGADTQY
TRBJ2-1 | 14 | TRBV15 | ATSRDPGLAGIGQF
TRBJ1-4 | 9 | TRBV20-1 | SGQGFEKLF
TRBJ1-2 | 10 | TRBV28 | ASSSSGEGYT
TRBJ1-2 | 13 | TRBV13 | ASSPGQGNYYGYT
TRBJ1-2 | 14 | TRBV9 | ASSAQAGTGHYGYT
TRBJ2-3 | 10 | TRBV4-3 | ASSHNTDTQY
TRBJ2-3 | 15 | TRBV14 | ASSYWTGVDTTDTQY
TRBJ2-7 | 14 | TRBV4-3 | ASSPGRGLMTYEQY